Shown below are 7 T cell receptor beta chains from a single sample sequenced in a study of cytomegalovirus exposure and HLA in healthy donors. 60 Vbeta and 13 Jbeta primers were used in PCR. TCRdb's table, derived via immunoSEQ multiplex PCR, lists solely in-frame clones and lacks some. This sample contains some 56,000 clones. Sequenced input: PBMCs. The source of these receptors is a woman between 25 and 40 years old in good health and CMV-seropositive.

The rearrangement uses TRBV4-1 and TRBJ2-1; no clear D gene. This CDR3 comprises 11 residues. CDR1 and CDR2 from the germline V gene are MGHRA and YSYEKL. Trimming cost V 0 bases and J 9 bases, with 3 bases left between them. CDR3 sequence: CASSQDLEQFF. The CDR3 nucleotides are TGCGCCAGCAGCCAAGATCTTGAGCAGTTCTTC.

The V call is TRBV15, the J call TRBJ2-1; 9 bases are shared with TRBD1. Germline V CDR1 and CDR2: LNHNV, YYDKDF (reference sequence). Trimming took 4 bases from V and 6 from J; bases not matched to a gene: 4. The CDR3 loop spans 14 amino acids. CDR3 region: CATSKDRGFNEQFF. The CDR3 nucleotides read TGTGCCACCAGCAAGGACAGGGGATTCAATGAGCAGTTCTTC.

The chain employs TRBV6-5 and TRBJ1-3; possibly TRBD1 for D (5 bases). Germline lookup yields CDR1 MNHEY and CDR2 SVGAGI. Trimming cost V 6 bases and J 4 bases, with 16 bases left between them. CDR3 length: 15 residues. The CDR3 region has the DNA TGTGCCAGCAGCCCGGTGGTAGGGGCGGGAAACACCATATATTTT. Protein: CASSPVVGAGNTIYF.

The rearrangement links TRBV30 to TRBJ2-1; no clear D. Trimming pared 3 bases from V and 6 bases from J, leaving 15 bases between. This CDR3 is built from 14 residues. Per germline, CDR1 GTSNPN and CDR2 SVGIG (reference sequence). Here the CDR3 reads CAWSIQTLFNEQFF. The CDR3 DNA reads as TGTGCCTGGAGCATACAGACGCTTTTCAATGAGCAGTTCTTC.

The chain carries TRBV6-6 and TRBJ2-5; D possibly corresponds to TRBD2 (6 bases). V gave up 2 bases and J gave up 3 bases, with 13 bases separating them. Per the germline V gene, CDR1 is MNHNY and CDR2 is SVGAGI (reference sequence). The CDR3 sequence is 15 residues long. The CDR3 coding sequence is TGTGCCAGCAGTTACAGAGCGGCGGGGAAAGAGACCCAGTACTTC. Protein sequence: CASSYRAAGKETQYF.

The rearrangement links TRBV30 to TRBJ1-6; D is uncertain. V was clipped by 5 bases and J by 7 bases, with 12 bases between them. The germline V gene has CDR1 GTSNPN and CDR2 SVGIG (reference sequence). The CDR3 loop spans 13 amino acids. CDR3 amino acids: CAWGKDSNSPLHF. Here the CDR3 DNA reads TGTGCCTGGGGAAAGGACTCAAATTCACCCCTCCACTTT.

J is TRBJ2-3 and V is TRBV30; D is unclear. V lost 3 bases and J 0 bases, leaving 4 bases between the germline ends. Germline lookup yields CDR1 GTSNPN and CDR2 SVGIG (reference sequence). This CDR3 contains 12 residues. CDR3 sequence reads: CAWSPSTDTQYF. DNA for the CDR3: TGTGCCTGGAGCCCTAGCACAGATACGCAGTATTTT.